The clone carrying this T cell receptor (beta chain) came up a few times. Its antigen is not known. V was cut by 6 bases and J by 1 base, with 15 bases left in between. The CDR3 covers 15 residues. Germline CDR1 LNHDA, CDR2 SQIVND (reference sequence). A universal primer site arose from template switching, and cDNA bore unique molecular identifiers. TCRdb processed the 5' RACE reads anew with MiXCR; each CDR3 protein has one entry. The sample shows hundreds of thousands of distinct CDR3 sequences, 10% to 15% of them seen only once. The data were taken from a study of identical twins. Whole-study findings and limits: Analyses of zero insertions could, in part, be confounded by invariant MAIT and iNKT cells.

These same data were also listed under a study on yellow fever vaccine responses in identical twins.

V and J are TRBV19 and TRBJ1-1; D perhaps matches TRBD1 (5 bases). Material: PBMCs. The source is a woman between 18 and 29 years old in good health. CDR3 in DNA: TGTGCCAGTAGGAGAACGGGACGGTCGAACACTGAAGCTTTCTTT. Its protein product is CASRRTGRSNTEAFF.